The next 24 T cell receptor beta chains were all read from a single sample in a study of T cells in Graves' hyperthyroidism and ophthalmopathy. From RNA transcripts, TCR beta CDR3 regions were amplified. A first-round RT-PCR of the TCR CDR3 used the HTBI primer set. TCRdb re-called the multiplex PCR reads through MiXCR, storing one row per CDR3 protein. The data hold hundreds of thousands of distinct CDR3 sequences, with roughly a quarter observed a single time. Material: blood. The receptors shown here come from a woman aged 30 to 39 with Graves' ophthalmopathy.

This clonotype was observed many times. The gene calls are TRBV5-1 and TRBJ1-2, with D perhaps TRBD1 (6 bases). V dropped 3 bases and J dropped 12 bases, with 18 bases sitting between them. The length of the CDR3 is 13 residues. CDR1 and CDR2 from the germline V gene are SGHRS and YFSETQ. CDR3 DNA: TGCGCCAGCAGCTCGGAGGGGGGATTAGGCCACACCTTC. Translation gives CASSSEGGLGHTF.

This clonotype was seen repeatedly, ten times or more. The chain joins TRBV4-1 to TRBJ1-1; 7 nucleotides match TRBD1. Trimming cost V 1 base and J 3 bases; bases outside gene matches: 11. CDR1 is MGHRA and CDR2 is YSYEKL in the germline V gene. The CDR3 totals 17 residues. CDR3 in DNA: TGCGCCAGCAGCCAAGCGGGGCGGGGGACAGCGGACACTGAAGCTTTCTTT. This gives the protein CASSQAGRGTADTEAFF.

The chain links TRBV27 to TRBJ2-2, with D perhaps matching TRBD1 (6 bases). This CDR3 region has 15 residues. Germline V gives CDR1 MNHEY, CDR2 SMNVEV (reference sequence). V lost 4 bases to trimming and J lost 1 base, with 10 bases between them. The CDR3 is CASSSEGENTGELFF. In DNA, the CDR3 is TGTGCCAGCAGTTCAGAGGGGGAGAACACCGGGGAGCTGTTTTTT.

The rearrangement links TRBV7-8 to TRBJ2-7, with D possibly being TRBD2 (7 bases). V lost 1 base to trimming and J lost 5 bases, with 12 bases between them. The CDR3 has 14 amino acids. Per germline, CDR1 SGHVS and CDR2 FQNEAQ. For the CDR3, the DNA is TGTGCCAGCAGCTTAGGGGGGAGGGGGGACGAGCAGTACTTC. Protein: CASSLGGRGDEQYF. The variable domain in full, with the rest retrieved from reference TRBV7-8 and TRBJ2-7, is GAGVSQSPRYKVAKRGQDVALRCDPISGHVSLFWYQQALGQGPEFLTYFQNEAQLDKSGLPSDRFFAERPEGSVSTLKIQRTQQEDSAVYLCASSLGGRGDEQYFGPGTRLTVT.

As concerns this clonotype: This sequence may be a read error, since a much larger clone differs from it by one base. This sequence joins TRBV20-1 and TRBJ2-1, with 7 bases aligning to TRBD2. This CDR3 has 15 amino acids. The germline V gene encodes CDR1 DFQATT and CDR2 SNEGSKA (reference sequence). CDR3 region: CSARVHGLGRNEKFF. The DNA for the CDR3 is TGCAGTGCTAGAGTGCACGGACTAGGTCGAAATGAGAAGTTCTTC.

This clonotype was counted ten times or more. The chain couples TRBV12-3 or TRBV12-4 to TRBJ1-3, with 7 bases lining up with TRBD1. V shed 7 bases, J shed 4 bases, and the junction held 4 bases outside the gene matches. CDR3 size: 13 residues. CDR3 in DNA: TGTGCCAGCACCTCGACAGGGGGAAACACCATATATTTT. Protein: CASTSTGGNTIYF.

The CDR3 DNA reads as TGCAGTGCTCCCCCGTCGGGGGCGCGGTTATCCTACGAGCAGTACTTC. Amino acid sequence: CSAPPSGARLSYEQYF. This chain uses TRBV20-1 with TRBJ2-7; D tentatively reads TRBD1 or TRBD2 (6 bases each). The V end was cut by 5 bases, the J end by 1 base, with 21 bases between. Germline V gives CDR1 DFQATT, CDR2 SNEGSKA (reference sequence). The length of the CDR3 is 16 residues.

This clonotype was observed many times. The chain links TRBV6-2 or TRBV6-3 to TRBJ2-7, with D tentatively TRBD1 (5 bases). The CDR3 loop spans 17 amino acids. Between the trimmed V and J ends, which lost 6 bases and 1 base, there was a span of 22 bases. CDR1 and CDR2 (germline): MNHEY, SVGEGT. The CDR3 loop reads CASSYRDSYQLSYEQYF. CDR3 coding DNA: TGTGCCAGCAGCTACCGTGACAGCTACCAACTTTCCTACGAGCAGTACTTC.

This clonotype has a count of ten or more. The V call is TRBV27, the J call TRBJ2-1; D gene unclear. This CDR3 is 13 amino acids long. Trimming cost V 4 bases and J 4 bases, with 8 bases left between them. Per germline, CDR1 MNHEY and CDR2 SMNVEV (reference sequence). The CDR3 protein is CASSSGWYNEQFF. The DNA for the CDR3 is TGTGCCAGCAGTTCAGGATGGTACAATGAGCAGTTCTTC.

Of note for this clonotype: A read error may explain this, as a much larger clone is one base away. The V and J genes are TRBV20-1 and TRBJ2-7, with a possible D match to TRBD1 (6 bases). V lost 8 bases and J lost 4, with 18 bases in between. The CDR3 runs to 13 residues. CDR1 and CDR2 (germline): DFQATT, SNEGSKA (reference sequence). DNA of the CDR3: TGCAGTACTACCAGGGACATAACTTACGAGCAGTACTTC. Its protein product is CSTTRDITYEQYF.

This clonotype was seen a few times. The chain employs TRBV7-8 and TRBJ1-6; maybe TRBD1 (5 bases). The germline CDR1 and CDR2 sequences are SGHVS and FQNEAQ. The V end was cut by 6 bases, the J end by 4 bases, with 10 bases between. The CDR3 sequence is 14 residues long. This CDR3 reads CASRETDYNSPLHF. CDR3 nucleotide sequence: TGTGCCAGCAGGGAGACAGATTATAATTCACCCCTCCACTTT.

This clonotype showed up many times. The chain links TRBV9 to TRBJ1-2; D remains ambiguous. The V end was cut by 4 bases, the J end by 4 bases, with 17 bases between. This CDR3 is 15 amino acids long. CDR1 and CDR2 (germline): SGDLS, YYNGEE. CDR3 nucleotide sequence: TGTGCCAGCAGCTTCCGATCTAGTTCGGCCTATGGCTACACCTTC. Translated: CASSFRSSSAYGYTF.

This clonotype was picked up one time. Given a much more abundant clone one base away, this may be a read error. This chain joins TRBV6-1 and TRBJ1-2, with D unclear. This CDR3 comprises 12 residues. Germline values: CDR1 MNHNS, CDR2 SASEGT. The CDR3 region has the DNA TGTGCCAGCAGTGAAGGGGTCTATGGCTTCACCTTC. Translating gives CASSEGVYGFTF.

The V call is TRBV4-1, the J call TRBJ1-5, with a tentative D call TRBD1 (6 bases). CDR3 length: 16 amino acids. Germline CDR1 reads MGHRA; CDR2 reads YSYEKL. The germline V and J ends were trimmed by 0 bases and 0 bases, with 9 bases remaining between them. This CDR3 reads CASSQDGGLSNQPQHF. The CDR3 nucleotides are TGCGCCAGCAGCCAAGACGGGGGGCTTAGCAATCAGCCCCAGCATTTT.

This chain connects TRBV28 to TRBJ2-7; possibly TRBD2 for D (5 bases). Trimming took 0 bases from V and 2 from J, leaving 11 bases between them. Germline V lookup: CDR1 MDHEN, CDR2 SYDVKM. The CDR3 length is 15 residues. The CDR3 spells CASSLWVGAAYEQYF. The DNA for the CDR3 is TGTGCCAGCAGTTTATGGGTCGGAGCGGCCTACGAGCAGTACTTC.

This chain connects TRBV6-5 to TRBJ1-1; no reliable D call. Germline CDR1 MNHEY, CDR2 SVGAGI. The V end lost 0 bases, the J end lost 10 bases, and 9 bases lay between the germline ends. The CDR3 runs to 12 residues. The CDR3 DNA sequence: TGTGCCAGCAGTTACTCGGCGGAGGCAGCTTTCTTT. Amino acid sequence: CASSYSAEAAFF.

The V and J genes are TRBV28 and TRBJ2-7; 10 bases fit TRBD1. The CDR3 has 14 residues. Trimming at V came to 3 bases and at J to 5 bases, leaving 4 bases not matched to a gene. Germline CDR1 is MDHEN and CDR2 is SYDVKM. This CDR3 reads CASSFWDRGDEQYF. DNA for the CDR3: TGTGCCAGCAGTTTCTGGGACAGGGGAGACGAGCAGTACTTC.

The genes are TRBV4-1 and TRBJ2-4; perhaps TRBD2 as D (6 bases). Trimming removed 4 bases at V and 7 bases at J, with 14 bases between. From germline, CDR1 is MGHRA and CDR2 YSYEKL. The CDR3 has 14 residues. CDR3 bases: TGCGCCAGCAGCCCCCTGGAGGGTTTGAACATTCAGTACTTC. Protein sequence: CASSPLEGLNIQYF.

This clonotype came up many times. The chain uses TRBV28 and TRBJ1-1; a possible D gene is TRBD1 (5 bases). The germline CDR1 and CDR2 sequences are MDHEN and SYDVKM. CDR3 length: 15 residues. The V gene lost 5 bases and the J gene lost 1 base, with 14 bases spanning the gap. In DNA form, the CDR3 reads TGTGCCAGCAGTACAACCGGGACGGGGAACACTGAAGCTTTCTTT. Protein: CASSTTGTGNTEAFF.

The sample holds many counts of this clonotype. The chain joins TRBV7-9 to TRBJ2-7; TRBD2 might be the D (7 bases). Per the germline V gene, CDR1 is SEHNR and CDR2 is FQNEAQ (reference sequence). Trimming took off 0 bases at V and 7 bases at J, with 16 bases between the two ends. The CDR3 sequence is 15 residues long. CDR3 sequence (DNA): TGTGCCAGCAGCTTAGCGGGGGGGCCCCCCTGGGAGCAGTACTTC. Translation gives CASSLAGGPPWEQYF.

This clonotype occurred many times. The chain has TRBV10-3 and TRBJ2-5; 7 positions match TRBD1. J lost 4 bases, V lost 11 bases, and 13 bases had no gene match. CDR1 and CDR2 (germline): ENHRY, SYGVKD. CDR3 size: 14 residues. The CDR3 here is CAVRDGQDVETQYF. CDR3 in DNA: TGTGCCGTGCGCGACGGACAGGACGTAGAGACCCAGTACTTC.

The V gene is TRBV14, the J gene TRBJ2-7, with D perhaps assigned TRBD1 or TRBD2 (5 bases each). Germline loops: CDR1 SGHDN, CDR2 FVKESK. Trimming stripped 5 bases from V and 3 bases from J, with 17 bases between. The length of the CDR3 is 15 residues. The CDR3 coding sequence is TGTGCCAGCAGCGTAAACCGAGGGGCGGGCTACGAGCAGTACTTC. Its protein is CASSVNRGAGYEQYF.

This clonotype was seen only a few times. The chain links TRBV2 to TRBJ1-3; perhaps TRBD1 as D (5 bases). The length of the CDR3 is 14 residues. Trimming cost V 1 base and J 2 bases, with 6 bases left between them. Germline CDR1 is SNHLY and CDR2 is FYNNEI. CDR3 sequence: CASSEGGAGNTIYF. CDR3 DNA: TGTGCCAGCAGTGAAGGGGGGGCTGGAAACACCATATATTTT.

This clonotype was seen ten or more times. This chain uses TRBV6-1 with TRBJ1-2; D is unresolved. V was trimmed by 1 base and J by 5 bases, leaving 11 bases between them. There are 14 residues in the CDR3. The germline V gene has CDR1 MNHNS and CDR2 SASEGT. CDR3 DNA sequence: TGTGCCAGCAGTGAAGAGAGGAAAGGGTATGGCTACACCTTC. Amino acids: CASSEERKGYGYTF.